A single TCR beta chain is shown here with its context. Its antigen specificity is not known. No clone much larger than this one lies a single base away; base qualities are absent. The CDR3 regions of human TCRbeta chains were analyzed by immunosequencing. The published analysis was carried out like this. Repertoire TCRs were checked for matches against a reference library of SARS-CoV-2-specific TCRs that had been generated using the MIRA antigen-specificity platform. Breadth was defined as the fraction of unique TCRs that were SARS-CoV-2-associated, and depth was defined as the fraction of total T cells that were SARS-CoV-2-associated. Using the MIRA data, every spike-specific TCR was mapped to the spike region that the TCR reacted to and assigned to either a CD4 or a CD8 class. Log10-transformed breadth and depth values were compared by one-way ANOVA with Sidak's multiple comparisons tests. TCRdb stores this immuneACCESS table with in-frame sequences only. Part of the clones is absent; in the studies checked, under half of the shortfall reflects unresolved V genes, and no reason is known for the rest. The V and J calls and the clone size are those of that table, but D and trimming were determined from the DNA. The sample table holds some 120,000 clones, of which about 90% were seen once. The top ten clones comprise under 9% of the sample.

The time point label here, explained by the study, means: baseline before first vaccination. Vaccinee samples came from UK trials COV001 and COV002, including a single-blind randomized controlled phase 2/3 trial of AZD1222 (ChAdOx1 nCoV-19) in healthy adults. For TCRbeta chain sequencing, PBMC samples were collected from trial participants at day 0 and at day 28 after the second dose. Based on the germline V gene (reference sequence), the CDR1 and CDR2 sequences are SEHNR and FQNEAQ. The CDR3 numbers 15 residues from cysteine through phenylalanine. The read is trimmed to its CDR3 DNA, 45 bases read in frame from base 1. The V end loses 2 bases and the J end loses 1 base, and a stretch of 11 bases separates them. This entry comes from a study of T cell responses to AZD1222 COVID-19 vaccine (TCRdb year 2021). Background for the entire study: AZD1222 recipients with second doses at about 4 weeks or about 12 weeks were pooled, because spike-specific TCR depth and breadth did not differ between schedules. A total of over 230 trial participants underwent TCR sequencing, of whom nearly 210 received two doses of AZD1222 and some 25 received two doses of the MenACWY control vaccine. Enrollment into the trials was organized by age into subgroups of 18-55, 56-69 and 70-plus years, and those subgroups contained roughly 160, 29 and 62 TCR-sequenced participants, respectively. Broad study findings and their caveats: After two AZD1222 doses, both the breadth and the depth of spike-specific TCRs were significantly higher than at day 0 and than in MenACWY recipients. Reportedly, close to half of the unique spike-specific TCRs recognized epitopes lying outside the regions that are mutated in the B.1.351 and B.1.1.7 variants. Most participants were white British and females outnumbered males, and the authors suggested that clonal diversity may have been underestimated. Conclusions about previously exposed vaccinees are limited, since just six AZD1222 recipients were seropositive for SARS-CoV-2 at baseline. CD4 TCRs associated with the vaccine covered the entire spike protein, and the dominant responses were in regions 160-218 and 743-854. In the small 56-69-year group, the increase in depth fell short of significance, most likely because of low power. Because no day 14 peak-response samples were available, the repertoires could be characterized only after the peak T cell response.

The receptor chain draws on TRBV7-9 and TRBJ1-1, with the D segment identity uncertain. This clonotype was obtained from an adult in good health. The starting material was peripheral blood, obtained on day 0 of AZD1222 vaccination. The DNA reads as follows: TGTGCCAGCAGCTTATACCTGGGCCCGAACACTGAAGCTTTCTTT. Its amino acids are CASSLYLGPNTEAFF.